Presented here are 21 T cell receptor beta chains from one specimen sequenced in a study of T cell repertoires in cytomegalovirus infection. No cognate antigen is known for these TCRs. TCRdb itself ran the reads through MiXCR, one entry per CDR3 protein. The sample records about 340,000 distinct CDR3 sequences, 25% to 35% being singletons. The specimen comprised cultured PBMCs, sampled from culture after CMV antigen stimulation. The receptors were sampled from a human donor in good health (CMV status not recorded). Some clones in this sample may be carry-over from other donors' samples.

Written as DNA, the CDR3 is TGTGCCAGCAGCTTAAGCTCTGGCGGGGTGGGTTACACCGGGGAGCTGTTTTTT. This gives the protein CASSLSSGGVGYTGELFF. The V and J genes are TRBV7-3 and TRBJ2-2; D may be TRBD2 (6 bases). Germline assignment: CDR1 SGHTA and CDR2 FQGTGA. This CDR3 comprises 18 residues. V lost 1 base to trimming and J lost 3 bases, with 18 bases between them.

The chain combines TRBV19 with TRBJ1-1, with D unclear. The CDR3 consists of 15 residues. Trimming pared 8 bases from V and 0 bases from J, leaving 16 bases between. The germline CDR1 and CDR2 sequences are LNHDA and SQIVND (reference sequence). The CDR3 region has the DNA TGTGCCAGTGACCCGGGTGGACGACTGAACACTGAAGCTTTCTTT. This codes for CASDPGGRLNTEAFF.

This clonotype has a handful of counts. The chain recombines TRBV19 with TRBJ2-1; 9 bases are shared with TRBD1. This CDR3 spans 15 amino acids. The germline gives CDR1 LNHDA, CDR2 SQIVND (reference sequence). V lost 4 bases and J lost 2; bases outside the gene matches: 3. Written as DNA, the CDR3 is TGTGCCAGTAGTAAACAGGGGGCGGCCTACAATGAGCAGTTCTTC. Protein product: CASSKQGAAYNEQFF.

This clonotype was found a few times. V gene TRBV7-2 combines with J gene TRBJ1-3, with 8 bases lining up with TRBD1. Per the germline V gene, CDR1 is SGHTA and CDR2 is FQGNSA. Trimming removed 4 bases from V and 6 bases from J; junction bases left unmatched: 8. CDR3 length equals 15 residues. CDR3 DNA sequence: TGTGCCAGCAGCTCTCAGGGGGCGAATCCAAACACCATATATTTT. This sequence encodes CASSSQGANPNTIYF.

This clonotype was found a few times. The rearrangement joins TRBV7-8 to TRBJ1-2, with D possibly TRBD1 on 5 matching bases. Germline loops: CDR1 SGHVS, CDR2 FQNEAQ. Trimming shortened V by 3 bases and J by 2 bases, and 13 bases separated the two germline ends. The CDR3 extends over 15 amino acids. CDR3 DNA sequence: TGTGCCAGCAGCTTGGGGGTTGGGGAAAACTATGGCTACACCTTC. Its translation: CASSLGVGENYGYTF.

The genes are TRBV12-3 or TRBV12-4 and TRBJ1-6; D not resolved. The CDR3 runs to 14 residues. Trimming stripped 6 bases from V and 2 bases from J, with 8 bases between. As DNA, the CDR3 is TGTGCCAGCAGGACCGGGACCTATAATTCACCCCTCCACTTT. Its translation: CASRTGTYNSPLHF.

This chain connects TRBV7-8 to TRBJ1-3; tentative D call: TRBD1 (6 bases). V was clipped by 2 bases and J by 4 bases, with 18 bases between them. CDR3 length: 17 residues. Germline values: CDR1 SGHVS, CDR2 FQNEAQ. CDR3 sequence reads: CASSLTGGPQGGNTIYF. The CDR3 DNA is TGTGCCAGCAGCTTAACGGGAGGACCCCAGGGGGGAAACACCATATATTTT.

The chain has TRBV7-3 and TRBJ2-6; TRBD1 matches at 10 bases. This CDR3 contains 18 residues. CDR1 is SGHTA and CDR2 is FQGTGA in the germline V gene. J gave up 2 bases and V 0 bases, and 4 bases lay outside the gene matches. CDR3 sequence: CASSLTRDRGAGANVLTF. The CDR3 DNA reads TGTGCCAGCAGCTTAACTAGGGACAGGGGTGCTGGGGCCAACGTCCTGACTTTC.

The V call is TRBV12-3 or TRBV12-4, the J call TRBJ1-4, with TRBD1 identical over 12 bases. Unmatched junction bases numbered 5, after V lost 5 bases and J lost 10 bases. The CDR3 runs 14 residues. CDR3 residues: CASSPGTGGGKLFF. Here the CDR3 DNA reads TGTGCCAGCAGTCCTGGGACAGGGGGCGGAAAACTGTTTTTT.

This clonotype occurred many times. V gene TRBV5-4 combines with J gene TRBJ2-1; a possible D gene is TRBD2 (6 bases). The CDR3 sequence is 16 residues long. Looked up from germline, CDR1 is SGHNT and CDR2 is YYREEE (reference sequence). The V end was cut by 4 bases, the J end by 6 bases, with 20 bases between. The DNA for the CDR3 is TGTGCCAGCAGCCCGATAGGCGGGATATCAGGCAATGAGCAGTTCTTC. Translated: CASSPIGGISGNEQFF.

A few counts support this clonotype. The chain recombines TRBV6-5 with TRBJ2-3; 14 bases align to TRBD2. The CDR3 sequence is 16 residues long. The ends lost 2 bases at V and 5 bases at J; junction bases unmatched: 3. The germline V gene encodes CDR1 MNHEY and CDR2 SVGAGI. The CDR3 loop reads CASSYRLAGGRDTQYF. The CDR3 DNA reads TGTGCCAGCAGTTACCGACTAGCGGGGGGGCGAGATACGCAGTATTTT.

This sequence joins TRBV7-9 and TRBJ1-4; a possible D gene is TRBD1 (5 bases). Germline CDR1 SEHNR, CDR2 FQNEAQ (reference sequence). V lost 5 bases to trimming and J lost 8 bases, with 21 bases between them. The CDR3 loop spans 16 amino acids. CDR3 amino acids: CASSAGTDRLKEKLFF. Written as DNA, the CDR3 is TGTGCCAGCAGCGCCGGGACGGATCGCCTCAAGGAAAAACTGTTTTTT.

This clonotype has more than one count but fewer than ten. The chain joins TRBV7-8 to TRBJ1-5; 8 nucleotides line up with TRBD1. V was clipped by 1 base and J by 6 bases; unmatched bases: 11. CDR3 length: 17 residues. Germline V gives CDR1 SGHVS, CDR2 FQNEAQ. CDR3 amino acids: CASSLGPRQGQSQPQHF. The CDR3 DNA follows: TGTGCCAGCAGCTTAGGTCCCCGACAGGGGCAAAGTCAGCCCCAGCATTTT.

The chain uses TRBV11-2 and TRBJ2-3; 8 nucleotides agree with TRBD2. The germline V gene encodes CDR1 SGHAT and CDR2 FQNNGV. The J segment lost 2 bases and the V segment lost 3 bases, leaving 4 bases of the junction unmatched. This CDR3 comprises 15 residues. The CDR3 nucleotides are TGTGCCAGCAGCTTCCCGGGGGGGTCCACAGATACGCAGTATTTT. Protein product: CASSFPGGSTDTQYF.

This clonotype was counted only a few times. The CDR3 DNA follows: TGTGCCAGCAGCTTACTCCGTCAAGAGACCCAGTACTTC. Its protein is CASSLLRQETQYF. V usage is TRBV7-6 and J usage is TRBJ2-5, with D unclear. V was clipped by 2 bases and J by 2 bases, with 6 bases between them. From germline, CDR1 is SGHVS and CDR2 FNYEAQ. This CDR3 is built from 13 residues.

This clonotype was observed a handful of times. The rearrangement joins TRBV6-5 to TRBJ2-7; 8 nucleotides align to TRBD1. Germline trimming cut 5 bases from V and 3 bases from J; bases unmatched to any gene: 9. The CDR3 contains 15 residues. CDR1 and CDR2 (germline): MNHEY, SVGAGI. The CDR3 DNA reads as TGTGCCAGCAGTCCCGCCCAGGGGGCGAGCTACGAGCAGTACTTC. Translated: CASSPAQGASYEQYF.

The rearrangement uses TRBV12-3 or TRBV12-4 and TRBJ2-1; D is unresolved. The CDR3 has 20 residues. V lost 6 bases and J lost 5, with 32 bases in between. For the CDR3, the DNA is TGTGCCAGCAGATTCGACCTACTTCCTGGAGCAGGAGTGGATAACAATGAGCAGTTCTTC. Protein: CASRFDLLPGAGVDNNEQFF.

This clonotype turned up a few times. V and J are TRBV11-3 and TRBJ2-1, with 10 bases matching TRBD1. The CDR3 runs to 14 residues. In germline, CDR1 is SGHNT, CDR2 YENEEA. With 5 bases clipped from V and 6 bases from J, the junction kept 4 bases outside the gene matches. The CDR3 DNA reads as TGTGCCAGCAGCGTGGGACAGGGGTTCAATGAGCAGTTCTTC. The encoded protein is CASSVGQGFNEQFF.

This clonotype turned up a few times. The chain employs TRBV28 and TRBJ2-7, with 7 bases aligning to TRBD2. The CDR3 is 20 amino acids. The germline CDR1 and CDR2 sequences are MDHEN and SYDVKM. Trimming at V came to 3 bases and at J to 0 bases, leaving 20 bases not matched to a gene. As DNA, the CDR3 is TGTGCCAGCAGTTTCAGGGAGGGCCGGTGGGCTGGGAGGAGCTCCTACGAGCAGTACTTC. This gives the protein CASSFREGRWAGRSSYEQYF.

This clonotype was seen more than once but under ten times. This sequence joins TRBV7-2 and TRBJ2-1; TRBD2 aligns across 8 bases. Germline CDR1 SGHTA, CDR2 FQGNSA. This CDR3 spans 15 amino acids. V gave up 5 bases and J gave up 6 bases; unmatched junction bases: 9. The CDR3 sequence is CASSPQSGSLNEQFF. The CDR3 DNA is TGTGCCAGCAGCCCCCAGAGCGGGAGCCTCAATGAGCAGTTCTTC.

This clonotype was recorded once. The chain recombines TRBV20-1 with TRBJ1-5, with 10 nucleotides matching TRBD1. This CDR3 comprises 14 residues. With 6 bases clipped from V and 6 bases from J, the junction kept 8 bases outside the gene matches. Germline V gives CDR1 DFQATT, CDR2 SNEGSKA (reference sequence). The CDR3 nucleotides read TGCAGTGCGCACGCCGGACAGGGGGGTCAGCCCCAGCATTTT. It specifies CSAHAGQGGQPQHF.